Each of the 3 T cell receptor beta chains below was sequenced from the same sample in a study of T cells in Graves' hyperthyroidism and ophthalmopathy. It was RNA transcripts that yielded the amplified TCR beta CDR3 regions. First-round RT-PCR of the TCR CDR3 relied on the HTBI primer set. TCRdb analysed the multiplex PCR reads with MiXCR anew, one entry per CDR3 protein. The data hold a few hundred thousand distinct CDR3 sequences, with around 20% observed a single time. Input material: blood. These TCRs come from a man between 18 and 35 years old with Graves' hyperthyroidism.

This clonotype was observed many times. This chain uses TRBV30 with TRBJ1-2; 9 nucleotides agree with TRBD1. The germline CDR1 and CDR2 sequences are GTSNPN and SVGIG (reference sequence). The CDR3 totals 17 residues. The V segment lost 6 bases and the J segment 3 bases; nucleotides outside the gene matches: 17. The CDR3 is CACSRGITGGEHYGYTF. The CDR3 bases are TGTGCCTGTTCCCGCGGGATTACAGGGGGCGAACACTATGGCTACACCTTC.

The V and J genes are TRBV6-2 or TRBV6-3 and TRBJ1-1; perhaps TRBD1 as D (6 bases). CDR1 and CDR2 (germline): MNHEY, SVGEGT. Deletions cut 10 bases from V and 3 bases from J, with 21 bases between. This CDR3 is 15 amino acids long. For the CDR3, the DNA is TGTGCCACGACTGGGGGGTATGGGGGCCACACTGAAGCTTTCTTT. Translation gives CATTGGYGGHTEAFF.

For this clonotype: The conserved closing phenylalanine or tryptophan is absent in this CDR3, likely reflecting a read error. This sequence joins TRBV11-1 and TRBJ1-1, with 7 positions matching TRBD1. The length of the CDR3 is 17 residues. Germline CDR1 reads SGHAT; CDR2 reads FQDESV (reference sequence). Trimming removed 5 bases from V and 1 base from J; junction bases left unmatched: 13. CDR3 sequence: CASSETIRGTENTEAFL. The CDR3 bases are TGTGCCAGCAGCGAAACTATCCGTGGGACAGAGAACACTGAAGCTTTCCTT.